This T cell receptor (beta chain) was retrieved from a study of blood T cell repertoires in COVID-19. Study-level information: The origin of the acute and convalescent COVID-19 samples was the United States, Italy and Spain. Sample material is recorded as cDNA or gDNA derived from T cells, B-cell-depleted T cells, or PBMCs.

With respect to this clone: The identical CDR3 is also encoded by other nucleotide sequences in the sample.

Authors' processing steps: Estimation of nucleated cell counts was performed using reference gene primer amplification. Only in-frame clones appear in the TCRdb table, and some are missing; sequencing was by immunoSEQ multiplex PCR. V and J calls and clone size are copied from that table; D and trimming were computed from the DNA. Of some 260,000 clones listed, roughly 84% are singletons. V lost 5 bases, J lost 4 bases, and 14 bases lay in between. Germline V lookup: CDR1 MNHEY, CDR2 SVGAGI. This CDR3 has 14 residues. V is TRBV6-5 and J is TRBJ1-2; possibly TRBD1 for D (5 bases). The clonotype comes from a woman aged 40-49 years who had recovered from COVID-19. The sample comprised peripheral blood. CDR3 residues: CASSPLGQGYGYTF. DNA for the CDR3: TGTGCCAGCAGTCCCCTGGGGCAGGGCTATGGCTACACCTTC.